This TCR beta chain originates from a study of vaccination and CD4 T cells after COVID-19. Findings of the study overall: Convalescent patients' vaccine-specific clones were spike mono-reactive in 304 of 307 cases.

Worth noting for this clonotype: Its antigen is undetermined.

Trimming removed 5 bases from V and 0 bases from J, with 20 bases in between. In germline, CDR1 is MNHEY, CDR2 SMNVEV (reference sequence). The CDR3 loop spans 19 amino acids. The Oncomine TCR Beta short-read assay was applied to DNA of cultured CD4+ T cells. TCRdb used MiXCR to reprocess the PCR reads, holding one entry per CDR3 protein. The sample yields approximately 7,600 distinct CDR3 sequences, roughly 80% seen once. Treatment specified: approximately 11-day PBMC culture with coronavirus spike peptide pools or control peptides (ViraFEST assay). The rearrangement links TRBV27 to TRBJ1-6, with D perhaps TRBD1 (6 bases). This sequence was found in a human donor who had recovered from COVID-19. Sequenced: CD4+ T cells from blood, cultured in vitro. The DNA of the CDR3 is TGTGCCAGCAGTCGCAAGACAGGATCACAGGCCTCCTATAATTCACCCCTCCACTTT. It encodes CASSRKTGSQASYNSPLHF.